Reported below is one T cell receptor beta chain. What it binds is unknown. TCRdb redid the calling of the RT-PCR reads with MiXCR, one entry per CDR3 protein. The sample lists more than 450,000 distinct CDR3 sequences; 7.5% to 8.5% were seen once. The CDR3 consists of 17 residues. Germline CDR1 and CDR2: SGHTA and FQGNSA. Trimming stripped 5 bases from V and 1 base from J, with 15 bases between. This sample is drawn from a study of response to subunit inactivated influenza vaccine. Study-wide findings and caveats: After each seasonal influenza vaccination, few new T cells are recruited, the authors suggested.

The TCR comes from a man aged 50-75 years who received an inactivated influenza vaccine. The chain couples TRBV7-2 to TRBJ1-6; D is unclear. Here the sequenced sample was PBMCs from blood, taken less than 30 months after vaccination. The CDR3 loop is CASSEKMGGSYNSPLHF. CDR3 nucleotides: TGTGCCAGCAGCGAAAAAATGGGAGGGTCCTATAATTCACCCCTCCACTTT.